One and the same sample provided the 10 T cell receptor beta chains below, sequenced in a study of T cell responses to AZD1222 COVID-19 vaccine. Method: immunoSEQ multiplex PCR; TCRdb's copy keeps in-frame clones and lacks some. The table lists about 150,000 clones, more than 75% of them singletons, with roughly 10% in the top ten. The specimen comprised peripheral blood, sampled 28 days after the second AZD1222 dose. Source of these receptors: an adult who received the AZD1222 COVID-19 vaccine.

This chain joins TRBV7-3 and TRBJ1-1, with TRBD1 matching over 9 bases. This CDR3 has 13 residues. Germline CDR1 reads SGHTA; CDR2 reads FQGTGA. V lost 5 bases, J lost 4 bases, and 2 bases stayed unmatched. The DNA for the CDR3 is TGTGCCAGCAGCACGGACAGGGGCACTGAAGCTTTCTTT. Translated: CASSTDRGTEAFF.

This sequence joins TRBV29-1 and TRBJ2-2, with D possibly matching TRBD2 (6 bases). CDR3 size: 13 residues. Germline CDR1 and CDR2: SQVTM and ANQGSEA. Trimming took 5 bases from V and 3 from J, leaving 10 bases between them. In DNA, the CDR3 is TGCAGCGTTCGGGGGTGGGACACCGGGGAGCTGTTTTTT. The encoded protein is CSVRGWDTGELFF.

The J gene is TRBJ1-1, the V gene TRBV7-2; D ambiguous. Trimming took off 1 base at V and 4 bases at J, with 10 bases between the two ends. This CDR3 spans 14 amino acids. Germline V CDR1 and CDR2: SGHTA, FQGNSA. The CDR3: CASSLEGRATEAFF. The CDR3 DNA reads as TGTGCCAGCAGCTTAGAGGGTCGCGCCACTGAAGCTTTCTTT.

This rearrangement joins TRBV28 to TRBJ1-4; D perhaps matches TRBD1 (5 bases). This CDR3 has 14 residues. Looked up from germline, CDR1 is MDHEN and CDR2 is SYDVKM. V gave up 4 bases and J gave up 8 bases, with 14 bases separating them. The CDR3 sequence is CASSSRRVEEKLFF. The DNA of the CDR3 is TGTGCCAGCAGTTCCCGCAGGGTTGAGGAAAAACTGTTTTTT.

The gene calls are TRBV18 and TRBJ2-7; 10 bases agree with TRBD1. Trimming took 6 bases from V and 0 from J; bases not matched to a gene: 2. Per the germline V gene, CDR1 is KGHSH and CDR2 is LQKENI. The CDR3 totals 14 residues. The CDR3 region has the DNA TGTGCCAGCTCCGGACAGGGGGACTCCTACGAGCAGTACTTC. This gives the protein CASSGQGDSYEQYF.

V is TRBV6-5 and J is TRBJ2-7, with 8 bases identical to TRBD1. The CDR3 is made up of 13 amino acids. Germline trimming cut 6 bases from V and 5 bases from J; bases unmatched to any gene: 6. Per germline, CDR1 MNHEY and CDR2 SVGAGI. The CDR3: CASRGDRLHEQYF. CDR3 DNA: TGTGCCAGCAGGGGGGACAGGTTGCACGAGCAGTACTTC.

This clone was detected only a few times. The CDR3: CATSRDRGSGPPQHF. CDR3 in DNA: TGTGCCACCAGCAGAGATAGGGGCTCGGGGCCGCCCCAGCATTTT. The chain has TRBV15 and TRBJ1-5; tentative D call: TRBD1 (5 bases). CDR3 length: 15 residues. The V gene's germline CDR1 is LNHNV and CDR2 YYDKDF (reference sequence). V shed 0 bases and J shed 9 bases, with 15 bases lying between them.

The chain joins TRBV5-1 to TRBJ2-2; D is uncertain. This CDR3 comprises 15 residues. The germline V gene encodes CDR1 SGHRS and CDR2 YFSETQ. Deletions cut 7 bases from V and 0 bases from J, with 13 bases between. The CDR3 DNA reads as TGCGCCAGCGCCTTACAAGCCTCGAACACCGGGGAGCTGTTTTTT. Translated: CASALQASNTGELFF.

The chain's CDR3 is CASSSEGRGDQPQHF. The CDR3 DNA sequence: TGTGCCAGCAGCAGTGAGGGCAGGGGAGATCAGCCCCAGCATTTT. The V gene is TRBV7-9, the J gene TRBJ1-5, with D perhaps TRBD1 (6 bases). The CDR3 extends over 15 amino acids. The V gene lost 5 bases and the J gene lost 5 bases, with 16 bases spanning the gap. Germline V lookup: CDR1 SEHNR, CDR2 FQNEAQ (reference sequence). The full variable domain, completed using reference TRBV7-9 and TRBJ1-5, is DTGVSQNPRHKITKRGQNVTFRCDPISEHNRLYWYRQTLGQGPEFLTYFQNEAQLEKSRLLSDRFSAERPKGSFSTLEIQRTEQGDSAMYLCASSSEGRGDQPQHFGDGTRLSIL.

This sequence joins TRBV7-3 and TRBJ2-1, with 8 bases that match TRBD2. V was pared by 2 bases and J by 4 bases, with 4 bases of the junction left unmatched. CDR3 size: 15 residues. Germline values: CDR1 SGHTA, CDR2 FQGTGA. The CDR3 sequence: CASSLGGRTYNEQFF. The DNA for the CDR3 is TGTGCCAGCAGCTTAGGCGGGAGGACTTACAATGAGCAGTTCTTC.